The table lists the clone carrying this T cell receptor beta chain with a few counts. Produced via immunoSEQ multiplex PCR; TCRdb's table is partial and in-frame only. The sample carries about 180,000 clones, 82% recorded once. The sample comes from a study of blood T cell repertoires in COVID-19. The material sequenced was peripheral blood. The receptor's source is a woman in her 70s with acute or convalescent COVID-19.

The CDR3, as DNA: TGTGCCAGTAGCTCGCAGGGGTCGTATCAGCCCCAGCATTTT. Translation: CASSSQGSYQPQHF. The genes are TRBV19 and TRBJ1-5; D perhaps matches TRBD1 (6 bases). The CDR3 is 14 amino acids. Germline V gene lookup returns CDR1 LNHDA and CDR2 SQIVND (reference sequence). Trimming shortened V by 6 bases and J by 5 bases, and 14 bases separated the two germline ends.